The T cell receptor (beta chain) described here comes from a study of PD-1 blockade in classical Hodgkin lymphoma. Time point: cycle 4 day 1 (C4D1), after 5 to 7 weeks of nivolumab. Every patient had relapsed following autologous stem cell transplantation, and cohorts differed in brentuximab vedotin exposure. When best responses were assessed, they were complete response, partial response or progressive disease. Study-wide results and caveats: Prior to therapy, complete responders displayed diversity much like that of newly diagnosed patients. Possibly reflecting disease activity or prior therapy, repertoire differences have causes that remain undefined.

As for this clone: What it recognizes is unknown.

Trimming left V 5 bases short and J 3 bases short, with 11 bases between. The CDR3 totals 13 residues. Germline V gene lookup returns CDR1 SGHDT and CDR2 YYEEEE. Profiled with immunoSEQ multiplex PCR; TCRdb holds only in-frame clones, not every one. Seen here are approximately 89,000 clones, 65% to 85% observed once, and the top ten hold approximately 17%. The clonotype comes from a human donor with classical Hodgkin lymphoma. This specimen was peripheral blood mononuclear cells (PBMCs), taken before the fourth cycle of nivolumab. This chain joins TRBV5-6 and TRBJ2-5, with D perhaps TRBD1 or TRBD2 (6 bases each). DNA for the CDR3: TGTGCCAGCAGATCGGGGGCTAAAGAGACCCAGTACTTC. It translates to CASRSGAKETQYF.